Detailed here is one T cell receptor (beta chain). Its antigen is not known. These data are taken from a study of T-cell memory formation after mild COVID-19. Study information: Each donor largely had its own TCR clusters. Study-level results: Some clones that responded were present in memory (sampled pre-infection), which suggests cross-reactive memory joined. Shrinking CD4+ clones were chiefly CM and EM; CD8+ ones were chiefly EMRA.

The 5'RACE method, run with constant-segment primers, produced TCR alpha and TCR beta cDNA libraries (carrying sample barcodes and UMIs). TCRdb re-called the 5' RACE reads with MiXCR, one entry per CDR3 protein. The sample has 150,000 to 200,000 distinct CDR3 sequences; about a fifth are singletons. The CDR3 covers 13 residues. Germline lookup yields CDR1 LNHDA and CDR2 SQIVND (reference sequence). The V and J ends lost 3 bases and 11 bases respectively, with 14 bases between them. The sequenced material came from PBMCs or a T cell subset sorted from them (not recorded which). This clonotype was sampled from an adult woman who had mild COVID-19 (a few samples of this study predate the infection). Cell type and time point are not known. The chain couples TRBV19 to TRBJ1-5; D not certain. Written as DNA, the CDR3 is TGTGCCAGTAGTATCCCCCCGGGCTCAGCCCAGCATTTT. Its protein is CASSIPPGSAQHF.